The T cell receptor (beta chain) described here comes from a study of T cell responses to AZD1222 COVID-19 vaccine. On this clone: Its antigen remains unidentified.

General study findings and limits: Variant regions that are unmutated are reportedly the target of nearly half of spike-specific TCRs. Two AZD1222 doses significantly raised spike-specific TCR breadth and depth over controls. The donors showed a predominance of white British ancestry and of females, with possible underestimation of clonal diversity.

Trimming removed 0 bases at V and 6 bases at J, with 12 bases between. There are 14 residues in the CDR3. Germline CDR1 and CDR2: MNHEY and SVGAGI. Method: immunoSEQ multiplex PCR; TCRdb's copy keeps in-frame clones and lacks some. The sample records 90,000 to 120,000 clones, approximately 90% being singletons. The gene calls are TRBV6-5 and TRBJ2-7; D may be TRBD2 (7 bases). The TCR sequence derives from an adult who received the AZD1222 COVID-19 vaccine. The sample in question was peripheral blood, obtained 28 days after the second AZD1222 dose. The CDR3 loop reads CASSYSMAGAEQYF. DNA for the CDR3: TGTGCCAGCAGTTACTCGATGGCGGGGGCCGAGCAGTACTTC.